Listed below are T cell receptor beta chains from one sample, sequenced in a study of T cells in localized non-small cell lung cancer. TCRdb's table, derived via immunoSEQ multiplex PCR, lists solely in-frame clones and lacks some. Of about 78,000 clones in the sample, almost 85% were seen once. The sample in question was peripheral blood, obtained before any cancer treatment. These receptor sequences come from a man aged 40-75 years with stage I lung adenocarcinoma. Each CDR3 is given with its conserved first and last residue. The order of the fields is J gene, D gene, V gene, CDR3 protein. A D gene is named only where the DNA matches it firmly.

TRBJ1-4 | TRBD1 | TRBV29-1 | CSASGTGNEKLFF
TRBJ1-1 | - | TRBV2 | CASSAVQLNTEAFF
TRBJ1-2 | - | TRBV15 | CATSRDSQGRGYTF
TRBJ2-1 | TRBD2 | TRBV5-4 | CASGLGANEQFF
TRBJ2-7 | - | TRBV5-1 | CASRLEGRATYEQYF
TRBJ2-2 | - | TRBV9 | CASSWGEGTTGELFF
TRBJ1-2 | - | TRBV7-9 | CASSSGDNYGYTF
TRBJ1-2 | - | TRBV6-6 | CASSYISRNGYTF
TRBJ1-1 | TRBD1 | TRBV7-2 | CASSLDRPGGNTEAFF
TRBJ2-1 | TRBD2 | TRBV7-9 | CASSFSRGRGNEQFF
TRBJ1-4 | - | TRBV2 | CASSKITATNEKLFF
TRBJ1-5 | - | TRBV18 | CASSNQAGRQPQHF
TRBJ1-2 | - | TRBV25-1 | CASSGQTYGYTF
TRBJ1-1 | - | TRBV19 | CASSPPGSSRSRAFF
TRBJ2-1 | - | TRBV11-2 | CASSLVSSGAAVEQFF
TRBJ2-3 | TRBD1 | TRBV5-6 | CASCRDRGITDTQYF
TRBJ2-7 | - | TRBV5-4 | CASSFGGTYEQYF
TRBJ2-1 | TRBD1 | TRBV19 | CASSIDRAGGNSYNEQFF
TRBJ2-2 | - | TRBV2 | CASSEENTGELFF
TRBJ1-1 | - | TRBV2 | CASRVGIGSAEAFF
TRBJ2-2 | - | TRBV7-3 | CASSLLGLVGELFF
TRBJ2-7 | TRBD2 | TRBV10-2 | CASKLAAGDEQYF
TRBJ1-6 | - | TRBV5-4 | CASSFGGHSPLHF
TRBJ2-5 | TRBD2 | TRBV7-8 | CASSLPTSGQETQYF
TRBJ2-1 | TRBD2 | TRBV5-1 | CASSFQAGGSVIQFF
TRBJ2-5 | - | TRBV11-2 | CASSQRDGLRETQYF
TRBJ2-2 | TRBD2 | TRBV5-1 | CASSLLPRGTDTGELFF
TRBJ1-2 | - | TRBV18 | CASSPSPDRTLGYTF
TRBJ2-3 | - | TRBV6-1 | CASSERNFGASADTQYF
TRBJ2-1 | TRBD1 | TRBV10-1 | CASSETDRADNEQFF
TRBJ2-3 | TRBD2 | TRBV10-3 | CAISDGGLAGGTDTQYF
TRBJ2-7 | - | TRBV5-1 | CASSPGDSTVYEQYF
TRBJ2-5 | - | TRBV13 | CASSLVAEGTQYF
TRBJ2-2 | - | TRBV7-3 | CASSFSKATGELFF
TRBJ1-2 | TRBD1 | TRBV29-1 | CSVVFDRVGGYTF
TRBJ1-3 | - | TRBV2 | CASRDPRQSSGNTIYF
TRBJ1-1 | TRBD1 | TRBV5-4 | CASSARTGGAGNTEAFF
TRBJ2-7 | - | TRBV10-2 | CASRLTGSEQYF
TRBJ2-7 | TRBD2 | TRBV28 | CASASSGSSREQYF
TRBJ2-7 | - | TRBV6-5 | CASSYEPRVYEQYF
TRBJ1-2 | - | TRBV9 | CASSVGPDDGYTF
TRBJ1-3 | - | TRBV18 | CASSPTRAGTSENTIYF
TRBJ2-2 | TRBD2 | TRBV27 | CASSTSGGFPGELFF
TRBJ2-2 | TRBD1 | TRBV7-9 | CASSFPRTGSYTGELFF
TRBJ1-4 | - | TRBV2 | CASSETRAGELFF
TRBJ2-1 | TRBD1 | TRBV7-3 | CASSKQGGNEQFF
TRBJ2-6 | - | TRBV18 | CASSPGQQGRVSSGANVLTF
TRBJ2-1 | - | TRBV19 | CATSSGAYNEQFF
TRBJ2-7 | - | TRBV11-2 | CASSLATVSYEQYF
TRBJ1-2 | - | TRBV5-6 | CASGDGGTNYGYTF
TRBJ2-2 | - | TRBV5-1 | CASSLIDFAHGELFF
TRBJ1-1 | TRBD1 | TRBV4-2 | CASGPRGNAEAFF
TRBJ1-3 | - | TRBV12-5 | CASGLGQSSGNTIYF
TRBJ2-2 | TRBD1 | TRBV18 | CASSPQDRISSGELFF